This is a list of T cell receptor beta chains from one sample in a study of neurological immune-mediated disorders. TCRdb re-derived calls from the 5' RACE reads in MiXCR, one entry per CDR3 protein. The repertoire holds 20,000 to 30,000 distinct CDR3 sequences, with about an eighth as singletons. The sample consisted of PBMCs. These receptor sequences come from an older woman with HTLV-1-associated myelopathy (HAM/TSP). CDR3s leave out the opening cysteine and the closing phenylalanine or tryptophan.

V: TRBV20-1
J: TRBJ1-4
length: 14
CDR3: SARGRVKGGGENLF

V: TRBV20-1
J: TRBJ1-1
length: 14
CDR3: SARPSRGFINTEAF

V: TRBV7-2
J: TRBJ1-1
length: 10
CDR3: ASSLAKNEAF

V: TRBV5-1
J: TRBJ2-1
length: 14
CDR3: ASSRGAGDLYNEQF

V: TRBV20-1
J: TRBJ2-5
length: 12
CDR3: SARDLGLTETQY

V: TRBV7-2
J: TRBJ2-3
length: 15
CDR3: ASSPRGGSLSTDTQY

V: TRBV7-8
J: TRBJ2-5
length: 14
CDR3: ASTQQGTRVQETQY

V: TRBV5-5
J: TRBJ2-3
length: 13
CDR3: ASTPLAYRTDTQY

V: TRBV7-2
J: TRBJ2-7
length: 18
CDR3: ASSTRSSWGLAEGTYEQY

V: TRBV20-1
J: TRBJ2-1
length: 12
CDR3: SARRDRAYNEQF

V: TRBV20-1
J: TRBJ2-5
length: 14
CDR3: SASARIAGGLETQY

V: TRBV27
J: TRBJ2-2
length: 13
CDR3: ASSLQAANTGELF

V: TRBV6-6
J: TRBJ1-3
length: 13
CDR3: ASSFTGGSGNTIY

V: TRBV5-4
J: TRBJ2-1
length: 12
CDR3: ASSLAGGTNEQF

V: TRBV5-1
J: TRBJ2-7
length: 13
CDR3: ASSLRLAGGHEQY

V: TRBV5-5
J: TRBJ1-4
length: 12
CDR3: ASSEGQRNEKLF

V: TRBV30
J: TRBJ2-2
length: 14
CDR3: AWSEKGGASPWELF

V: TRBV5-1
J: TRBJ2-3
length: 13
CDR3: ASSLEGVLADTQY

V: TRBV5-1
J: TRBJ1-2
length: 15
CDR3: ASSLTRADTRPYGYT

V: TRBV11-3
J: TRBJ2-7
length: 13
CDR3: ASSSPRTPDYEQY

V: TRBV19
J: TRBJ1-5
length: 10
CDR3: ASSIGYQPQH

V: TRBV10-3
J: TRBJ1-1
length: 11
CDR3: AKRDTLNTEAF

V: TRBV5-6
J: TRBJ2-5
length: 13
CDR3: ASSYGGRGAQTQY

V: TRBV5-1
J: TRBJ1-2
length: 11
CDR3: ASSPTGGYGYT

V: TRBV29-1
J: TRBJ2-1
length: 15
CDR3: SVEGGLASIALDEQF

V: TRBV6-5
J: TRBJ2-7
length: 9
CDR3: ASRTGYEQY

V: TRBV20-1
J: TRBJ1-4
length: 13
CDR3: SAQGAATTNEKLF

V: TRBV5-6
J: TRBJ2-3
length: 14
CDR3: ASSLRPGRDTDTQY

V: TRBV20-1
J: TRBJ1-1
length: 11
CDR3: SARWRMNTEAF

V: TRBV28
J: TRBJ1-1
length: 13
CDR3: ATDRAGRGNTEAF

V: TRBV30
J: TRBJ1-3
length: 13
CDR3: AWTHTGVSGNTIY

V: TRBV11-3
J: TRBJ2-5
length: 11
CDR3: ASSRGQGGTQY

V: TRBV20-1
J: TRBJ1-2
length: 14
CDR3: SARDVGNAGAHGYT

V: TRBV15
J: TRBJ2-7
length: 12
CDR3: ATSLGGSDYEQY

V: TRBV20-1
J: TRBJ2-7
length: 10
CDR3: SALGVGYEQY

V: TRBV20-1
J: TRBJ2-3
length: 13
CDR3: SASPWTSSTDTQY

V: TRBV6-1
J: TRBJ1-5
length: 10
CDR3: ATGYSNQPQH

V: TRBV20-1
J: TRBJ1-5
length: 13
CDR3: SARDVGAGGQPQH

V: TRBV7-2
J: TRBJ2-2
length: 13
CDR3: ASSFRGLGNGELF

V: TRBV20-1
J: TRBJ1-5
length: 14
CDR3: SARPNRGGLQEPQH

V: TRBV6-5
J: TRBJ2-3
length: 15
CDR3: ASSYSGSGMSTDTQY

V: TRBV5-1
J: TRBJ2-1
length: 16
CDR3: ASTVSLAGGRSYNEQF

V: TRBV5-6
J: TRBJ1-2
length: 13
CDR3: ASSLAPGGFYGYT

V: TRBV5-1
J: TRBJ2-6
length: 14
CDR3: ASSFDGTAGANVLT

V: TRBV6-6
J: TRBJ1-2
length: 13
CDR3: ASSYRQVDNYGYT